This T cell receptor beta chain came from a study of glioma-infiltrating T cells. This CDR3 is built from 13 residues. V was pared by 4 bases and J by 1 base, with 8 bases between. Germline lookup yields CDR1 SGHNT and CDR2 YYREEE (reference sequence). TCR alpha and beta CDR3 regions were amplified from RNA using iRepertoire nested multiplex PCR. TCRdb independently ran MiXCR on the multiplex PCR reads; one entry per CDR3 protein. Of approximately 400,000 distinct CDR3 sequences listed, 41% were seen once; the top ten hold about 11%. V gene TRBV5-4 combines with J gene TRBJ1-1; D gene ambiguous. The source of this sequence is a human donor with low-grade glioma or glioblastoma, undergoing nonglioma brain surgery, or in good health (not recorded which). Sequenced: glioma tissue, nonneoplastic brain tissue, or PBMCs (not recorded which). The CDR3 is CASSRSENTEAFF. Here the CDR3 DNA reads TGTGCCAGCAGCCGAAGTGAGAACACTGAAGCTTTCTTT.